The present T cell receptor beta chain was sequenced within a study of cytomegalovirus exposure and HLA in healthy donors. Study-wide context: Inside one of the first data releases sat around 85 million unique TCRs taken from HLA-typed donors. Among the approximately 400 genotyped donors, more than 70% were placed in the Caucasian-associated ancestry cluster.

The table lists this clone with a count of one. Its antigen is unknown. This CDR3 has 14 residues. V was cut by 5 bases and J by 4 bases, with 15 bases left in between. The germline V gene encodes CDR1 SGHTA and CDR2 FQGNSA. The PCR employed 60 Vbeta primers together with 13 Jbeta primers. Clones were sequenced by immunoSEQ multiplex PCR, and TCRdb holds only the in-frame ones, with some missing. The sample lists around 100,000 clones, 55% to 65% seen once, with over 2% in the top ten. General study results and limits: Per a later analysis, 15,000 to 20,000 TCR beta sequences showed association with HLA alleles at 0.05 false discovery rate. About 180 TCR beta chains were listed as cytomegalovirus-associated.

This rearrangement joins TRBV7-2 to TRBJ2-7; a possible D gene is TRBD2 (6 bases). The sequencing input was PBMCs. This clonotype was sampled from a woman in her 30s in good health and CMV-seronegative. This chain's CDR3 is CASSPFTGEYEQYF. CDR3 nucleotide sequence: TGTGCCAGCAGCCCTTTTACGGGGGAATACGAGCAGTACTTC.